This is a list of T cell receptor beta chains from one sample in a study of cytomegalovirus exposure and HLA in healthy donors. Some clones are missing from TCRdb's copy, which holds only in-frame ones; the method was immunoSEQ multiplex PCR. This sample has 150,000 to 200,000 clones; about 89% occur once, and the top ten carry roughly 2.7%. Sequenced input: PBMCs. These receptors originate from a man aged 18 to 29 in good health and CMV-seropositive. Both conserved end residues are part of each CDR3. The D gene is left open where the match is weak.

v_gene	d_gene	CDR3aa
TRBV6-5	.	CASSYSTYEQYF
TRBV27	TRBD2	CASSPLGLAGGQTYEQYF
TRBV10-3	TRBD2	CAIRGGTYEQYF
TRBV5-1	TRBD1	CASSPRQGRVETQYF
TRBV4-2	TRBD2	CASSFSGGAVDEQFF
TRBV27	TRBD1	CASSSGTVGLGNQPQHF
TRBV7-8	.	CASSLGGEDEKLFF
TRBV7-2	TRBD1	CASSWGVPGTGGPEQYF
TRBV19	.	CASSIGPGSNSPLHF
TRBV18	.	CASSPAVKDSPLHF
TRBV18	TRBD2	CASSPPGLGSYNEQFF
TRBV7-9	TRBD2	CASSFGTSEQYF
TRBV4-3	.	CASSQDVGGASSYEQYF
TRBV9	.	CASSLSSGANVLTF
TRBV9	.	CASSPITAGGYTF
TRBV5-1	.	CASSLATGETQYF
TRBV7-9	.	CASSLYSLRVISPLHF
TRBV5-6	.	CASSLISGSLNTIYF
TRBV19	.	CASSIGREEDEQFF
TRBV19	.	CASTFNAGGRKEANYGYTF
TRBV19	TRBD2	CASTRTSGGETQYF
TRBV30	TRBD1	CAWSDGQGSYNTEAFF
TRBV19	TRBD1	CASSPTGGYNEQFF
TRBV7-2	.	CASSRQENSPLHF
TRBV9	.	CASSGPGFTEAFF
TRBV19	.	CASTRYRRKGQMNTGELFF
TRBV6-6	TRBD2	CASMTSSTGELFF
TRBV5-1	TRBD1	CASSLAPLRQGITGELFF
TRBV7-2	.	CASSLVGGGARTEAFF
TRBV7-2	.	CASSLQGTTNEKLFF
TRBV5-4	.	CASSLASGGAFNYGYTF
TRBV6-5	TRBD1	CASSFDTGGNTEAFF
TRBV5-1	.	CASSLVGVSGTDTQYF
TRBV6-1	TRBD1	CASSGIWTGGNEQYF
TRBV30	.	CAWSIREKLFF
TRBV6-5	TRBD2	CASSSTSGGNNEQFF
TRBV7-9	TRBD2	CASSFSGGDLQYF
TRBV12-5	.	CASGFGSEQFF
TRBV7-6	.	CASSLGPTIRSDTQYF
TRBV7-2	.	CASTPGASTDTQYF
TRBV7-2	TRBD2	CASSFAGGTTDTQYF
TRBV21-1	.	CASTFRGLAGGLSYEQYF
TRBV28	TRBD2	CASSSRLRGGDSGSHEQYF
TRBV11-1	.	CASSLGHGELFF
TRBV6-5	.	CASSWAGMYGYTF
TRBV6-1	TRBD1	CASSEDIQGFYGYTF